The 28 T cell receptor beta chains presented below share a single source sample, sequenced in a study of control samples from healthy donors and cancer patients. TCRdb's copy holds only in-frame clones and misses some; the assay was immunoSEQ multiplex PCR. The sample contains 110,000 to 150,000 clones, around 90% of which appear only once. Material: blood. The receptors come from a man under 40 in good health.

This clone has at least ten counts. The chain combines TRBV3-1 (or the pseudogene TRBV3-2) with TRBJ2-1; D gene ambiguous. Germline V lookup: CDR1 LGHDT, CDR2 YNNKEL (reference sequence). V was trimmed by 6 bases and J by 0 bases, leaving 12 bases between them. This CDR3 has 15 residues. The CDR3 reads CASSPSISSYNEQFF. The CDR3 nucleotides read TGTGCCAGCAGTCCCTCTATTTCCTCCTACAATGAGCAGTTCTTC.

The chain recombines TRBV4-2 with TRBJ2-7; TRBD2 aligns across 14 bases. The ends lost 4 bases at V and 7 bases at J; junction bases unmatched: 9. The CDR3 covers 16 residues. Germline V gene lookup returns CDR1 LGHNA and CDR2 YNFKEQ. CDR3 loop: CASSLPRTSGGREQYF. The CDR3 nucleotides are TGTGCCAGCAGCCTCCCTCGGACTAGCGGGGGGAGAGAGCAGTACTTC.

The chain combines TRBV11-2 with TRBJ2-1; 9 bases fit TRBD1. Germline V gene data show CDR1 as SGHAT and CDR2 as FQNNGV. The CDR3 extends over 14 amino acids. Unmatched junction bases numbered 8, after V lost 5 bases and J lost 9 bases. CDR3 amino acids: CASSPGTGSGEQFF. CDR3 DNA: TGTGCCAGCAGCCCAGGGACAGGGTCGGGTGAGCAGTTCTTC. Supplemented by reference TRBV11-2 and TRBJ2-1, the full variable domain reads EAGVAQSPRYKIIEKRQSVAFWCNPISGHATLYWYQQILGQGPKLLIQFQNNGVVDDSQLPKDRFSAERLKGVDSTLKIQPAKLEDSAVYLCASSPGTGSGEQFFGPGTRLTVL.

The J gene is TRBJ2-3, the V gene TRBV2, with D perhaps assigned TRBD1 or TRBD2 (5 bases each). Germline CDR1 and CDR2: SNHLY and FYNNEI. The CDR3 sequence is 13 residues long. Trimming cost V 9 bases and J 0 bases, with 10 bases left between them. CDR3 DNA: TGTGCCAGTTGGGACGGTAGCACAGATACGCAGTATTTT. The encoded protein is CASWDGSTDTQYF.

The chain uses TRBV19 and TRBJ2-7, with 8 nucleotides matching TRBD2. Germline CDR1 and CDR2: LNHDA and SQIVND (reference sequence). J gave up 2 bases and V 0 bases, and 6 bases lay outside the gene matches. CDR3 length: 16 amino acids. The CDR3 DNA reads TGTGCCAGTAGTATAGAGGGACTAGTGAATACCTACGAGCAGTACTTC. The encoded protein is CASSIEGLVNTYEQYF. Complete variable domain (other parts from reference TRBV19 and TRBJ2-7): DGGITQSPKYLFRKEGQNVTLSCEQNLNHDAMYWYRQDPGQGLRLIYYSQIVNDFQKGDIAEGYSVSREKKESFPLTVTSAQKNPTAFYLCASSIEGLVNTYEQYFGPGTRLTVT.

This sequence joins TRBV6-1 and TRBJ2-3; D possibly corresponds to TRBD1 (6 bases). The CDR3 has 16 residues. Per the germline V gene, CDR1 is MNHNS and CDR2 is SASEGT. Trimming shortened V by 0 bases and J by 2 bases, and 12 bases separated the two germline ends. CDR3 nucleotide sequence: TGTGCCAGCAGTGAAGCTGGGACACGAATCACAGATACGCAGTATTTT. Translation gives CASSEAGTRITDTQYF.

This clone was found once. J is TRBJ1-1 and V is TRBV29-1; D gene uncertain. Germline CDR1 reads SQVTM; CDR2 reads ANQGSEA. V was trimmed by 3 bases and J by 0 bases, leaving 8 bases between them. The CDR3 spans 13 residues. DNA of the CDR3: TGCAGCGTTGAGGAGATTATGAACACTGAAGCTTTCTTT. It yields the protein CSVEEIMNTEAFF.

A single count supports this clone. The chain employs TRBV12-5 and TRBJ2-1; D is perhaps TRBD2 (5 bases). This CDR3 spans 13 amino acids. The germline V gene has CDR1 LGHNT and CDR2 FRNRAP. Trimming pared 0 bases from V and 9 bases from J, leaving 9 bases between. Here the CDR3 DNA reads TGTGCTAGTGGTTTGGTATCGGGGATTGAGCAGTTCTTC. It encodes CASGLVSGIEQFF.

This clone was seen only once. CDR3 nucleotide sequence: TGTGCCAGCAGCCGAACTAATGGCTACACCTTC. Translated, it gives CASSRTNGYTF. The rearrangement links TRBV7-9 to TRBJ1-2; no definite D call. The CDR3 loop spans 11 amino acids. Germline V CDR1 and CDR2: SEHNR, FQNEAQ (reference sequence). Trimming cost V 5 bases and J 6 bases, with 7 bases left between them.

The chain carries TRBV5-1 and TRBJ1-3; 8 bases line up with TRBD1. After removal of 0 bases from V and 4 bases from J, the junction contained 3 bases not matched to a gene. The CDR3 is 15 residues long. From germline, CDR1 is SGHRS and CDR2 YFSETQ. The CDR3 sequence: CASSLGQGNGNTIYF. The CDR3 region has the DNA TGCGCCAGCAGCTTGGGACAGGGGAACGGAAACACCATATATTTT.

The V and J genes are TRBV3-1 (or the pseudogene TRBV3-2) and TRBJ1-2; D gene ambiguous. Germline V CDR1 and CDR2: LGHDT, YNNKEL (reference sequence). The CDR3 consists of 15 residues. V lost 1 base, J lost 5 bases, and 14 bases lay in between. The CDR3 is CASSQGGSASYGYTF. CDR3 DNA: TGTGCCAGCAGCCAAGGTGGGTCGGCATCTTATGGCTACACCTTC.

The chain recombines TRBV11-2 with TRBJ2-1; 9 bases are a match to TRBD1. V lost 6 bases, J lost 4 bases, and 10 bases stayed unmatched. Germline CDR1 is SGHAT and CDR2 is FQNNGV. The CDR3 totals 16 residues. CDR3 nucleotides: TGTGCCAGCAGGGAGGGGCGGACAGGGGCTTACAATGAGCAGTTCTTC. Translating it yields CASREGRTGAYNEQFF.

In DNA, the CDR3 is TGCGCCAGCAGCCAGGACCTCTACGAGCAGTACTTC. Its protein is CASSQDLYEQYF. This chain links TRBV4-1 with TRBJ2-7; D call uncertain. The CDR3 contains 12 residues. Trimming cost V 3 bases and J 3 bases, with 6 bases left between them. The germline V gene encodes CDR1 MGHRA and CDR2 YSYEKL.

The chain combines TRBV11-2 with TRBJ2-1, with 12 bases fitting TRBD2. Germline CDR1 is SGHAT and CDR2 is FQNNGV. The length of the CDR3 is 14 residues. J gave up 10 bases and V 3 bases, and 4 bases lay outside the gene matches. The CDR3 spells CASSFGTSGPEQFF. The CDR3 DNA sequence: TGTGCCAGCAGCTTCGGGACTAGCGGGCCCGAGCAGTTCTTC.

This chain joins TRBV7-3 and TRBJ2-1; 7 bases map to TRBD2. Germline loops: CDR1 SGHTA, CDR2 FQGTGA. The CDR3 is 14 amino acids. Trimming cost V 5 bases and J 6 bases; bases outside gene matches: 7. The CDR3 sequence is CASSMGLAVNEQFF. CDR3 nucleotides: TGTGCCAGCAGCATGGGTCTAGCGGTCAATGAGCAGTTCTTC.

This chain uses TRBV6-6 with TRBJ1-1; D unclear. Germline-derived CDR1 and CDR2 are MNHNY and SVGAGI (reference sequence). This CDR3 is built from 13 residues. Trimming pared 8 bases from V and 1 base from J, leaving 11 bases between. The CDR3 DNA is TGTGCCAGCGTGCAAGAGAGGAACACTGAAGCTTTCTTT. Its protein is CASVQERNTEAFF.

This clone was counted between two and nine times. The chain is built from TRBV28 and TRBJ2-3; D is perhaps TRBD2 (5 bases). The V end lost 3 bases, the J end lost 4 bases, and 14 bases lay between the germline ends. The CDR3 has 15 amino acids. Germline V gives CDR1 MDHEN, CDR2 SYDVKM. The CDR3 here is CASSFGGSRSDTQYF. The CDR3 nucleotides are TGTGCCAGCAGTTTCGGCGGGTCTCGATCAGATACGCAGTATTTT.

This CDR3 reads CASSLTVYEQYF. CDR3 nucleotides: TGCGCCAGCAGCTTGACAGTATACGAGCAGTACTTC. The rearrangement links TRBV5-1 to TRBJ2-7; D remains ambiguous. Germline CDR1 reads SGHRS; CDR2 reads YFSETQ. This CDR3 region has 12 residues. The germline V and J ends were trimmed by 1 base and 4 bases, with 6 bases remaining between them.

The chain couples TRBV24-1 to TRBJ1-5, with no clear D. The germline V gene encodes CDR1 KGHDR and CDR2 SFDVKD. The CDR3 extends over 14 amino acids. Trimming pared 0 bases from V and 6 bases from J, leaving 8 bases between. CDR3 nucleotide sequence: TGTGCCACCAGTGATTTGGGTTTTACTCAGCCCCAGCATTTT. Translating gives CATSDLGFTQPQHF.

This clone was seen just once. This chain's CDR3 is CASSGTGLIGYTF. The CDR3 DNA sequence: TGTGCCAGCAGCGGGACAGGGTTGATTGGCTACACCTTC. The chain carries TRBV5-5 and TRBJ1-2; 9 nucleotides match TRBD1. The CDR3 runs 13 residues. The junction had 5 bases not matched to a gene; V was cut back by 4 bases and J by 7 bases. Germline CDR1 reads SGHKS; CDR2 reads YYEKEE (reference sequence).

The CDR3 reads CASKLDRGASNQPQHF. The CDR3 DNA reads as TGTGCCAGTAAGCTGGATCGGGGGGCTAGCAATCAGCCCCAGCATTTT. The rearrangement uses TRBV19 and TRBJ1-5; tentatively, D is TRBD1 (6 bases). The germline gives CDR1 LNHDA, CDR2 SQIVND (reference sequence). V lost 7 bases and J 0 bases, leaving 16 bases between the germline ends. The CDR3 has 16 amino acids. Filled out from reference TRBV19 and TRBJ1-5, the complete variable domain reads DGGITQSPKYLFRKEGQNVTLSCEQNLNHDAMYWYRQDPGQGLRLIYYSQIVNDFQKGDIAEGYSVSREKKESFPLTVTSAQKNPTAFYLCASKLDRGASNQPQHFGDGTRLSIL.

This sequence joins TRBV29-1 and TRBJ2-3; 12 bases are a match to TRBD1. Germline V lookup: CDR1 SQVTM, CDR2 ANQGSEA. There are 15 residues in the CDR3. Unmatched junction bases numbered 8, after V lost 6 bases and J lost 4 bases. CDR3 region: CSVEGGTGGSDTQYF. CDR3 nucleotides: TGCAGCGTAGAGGGGGGGACAGGGGGCTCAGATACGCAGTATTTT.

Notes on this clone: One junction end does not reproduce the germline sequence, and a read error may be involved. This sequence joins TRBV4-1 and TRBJ2-1, with TRBD2 matching over 12 bases. This CDR3 is 14 amino acids long. The germline CDR1 and CDR2 sequences are MGHRA and YSYEKL. The CDR3 sequence: CASSQDVGGLAGIF. The CDR3 DNA is TGCGCCAGCAGCCAAGATGTCGGCGGACTAGCGGGAATCTTC.

The CDR3 nucleotides read TGTGCCAGCAGCTCCCGGACAGTTTTTCCTTGGTATGGCTACACCTTC. Translating gives CASSSRTVFPWYGYTF. The rearrangement joins TRBV7-9 to TRBJ1-2; a weak D match, TRBD1 (6 bases). This CDR3 contains 16 residues. Looked up from germline, CDR1 is SEHNR and CDR2 is FQNEAQ (reference sequence). The germline V and J ends were trimmed by 4 bases and 5 bases, with 20 bases remaining between them.

The rearrangement joins TRBV14 to TRBJ2-7; possible D gene TRBD2, 6 bases. V lost 0 bases and J 5 bases, leaving 14 bases between the germline ends. Germline V CDR1 and CDR2: SGHDN, FVKESK. This CDR3 has 15 residues. In DNA form, the CDR3 reads TGTGCCAGCAGCCAAGATCGGTGGAGGGCACACGAGCAGTACTTC. This sequence encodes CASSQDRWRAHEQYF. Complete variable domain (other parts from reference TRBV14 and TRBJ2-7): EAGVTQFPSHSVIEKGQTVTLRCDPISGHDNLYWYRRVMGKEIKFLLHFVKESKQDESGMPNNRFLAERTGGTYSTLKVQPAELEDSGVYFCASSQDRWRAHEQYFGPGTRLTVT.

The gene calls are TRBV6-6 and TRBJ2-7; D is uncertain. Per the germline V gene, CDR1 is MNHNY and CDR2 is SVGAGI (reference sequence). The length of the CDR3 is 15 residues. Between the trimmed V and J ends, which lost 6 bases and 1 base, there was a span of 16 bases. This CDR3 is CASRKGYEPSYEQYF. The CDR3 coding sequence is TGTGCCAGCAGAAAAGGCTACGAACCGTCCTACGAGCAGTACTTC.

The gene calls are TRBV4-1 and TRBJ2-5; D remains ambiguous. The V end lost 1 base, the J end lost 0 bases, and 3 bases lay between the germline ends. There are 13 residues in the CDR3. CDR1 MGHRA and CDR2 YSYEKL come from the germline V gene. CDR3 bases: TGCGCCAGCAGCCAAGGAAACCAAGAGACCCAGTACTTC. The encoded protein is CASSQGNQETQYF.

The chain couples TRBV2 to TRBJ1-1, with D possibly matching TRBD1 (5 bases). V was shortened by 7 bases and J by 3 bases, with 12 bases between the two germline ends. Germline CDR1 reads SNHLY; CDR2 reads FYNNEI. The CDR3 length is 13 residues. The CDR3 spells CASKWGRDTEAFF. As DNA, the CDR3 is TGTGCCAGCAAATGGGGCAGAGACACTGAAGCTTTCTTT.